This is a list of T cell receptor beta chains from one sample in a study of early T cells in non-severe SARS-CoV-2 infection. TCRdb fed the 5' RACE reads into MiXCR, producing one record per CDR3 protein. The table lists roughly 80,000 distinct CDR3 sequences, roughly 10% of them singletons. Source: whole blood, taken at baseline. The receptors here all came from an adult who was a healthcare worker with PCR-confirmed SARS-CoV-2 infection or an uninfected control (not recorded which). Both conserved end residues are part of each CDR3. The order of the fields is J gene, clone size, D gene, V gene, CDR3 protein, CDR3 DNA. The D gene is left open where the match is weak. Clone sizes are given selectively: once, few, many, or a class where the clone is expanded.

j_gene: TRBJ1-1; abundance: few; d_gene: TRBD1; v_gene: TRBV27; CDR3aa: CASSPKTGWGGVNTEAFF; CDR3nt: TGTGCCAGCAGTCCGAAGACAGGGTGGGGAGGTGTGAACACTGAAGCTTTCTTT
j_gene: TRBJ1-2; abundance: few; d_gene: .; v_gene: TRBV6-6; CDR3aa: CASSYSHGSYGYTF; CDR3nt: TGTGCCAGCAGTTACTCGCACGGCAGCTATGGCTACACCTTC
j_gene: TRBJ2-4; abundance: few; d_gene: TRBD1; v_gene: TRBV20-1; CDR3aa: CSARPRDRGKRNIQYF; CDR3nt: TGCAGTGCTAGACCTAGGGACAGGGGGAAGAGAAACATTCAGTACTTC
j_gene: TRBJ2-3; abundance: few; d_gene: TRBD1; v_gene: TRBV6-1; CDR3aa: CASSEDWDRDTDTQYF; CDR3nt: TGTGCCAGCAGTGAAGATTGGGACAGAGACACAGATACGCAGTATTTT
j_gene: TRBJ2-2; abundance: few; d_gene: .; v_gene: TRBV18; CDR3aa: CASSPGGGLTGELFF; CDR3nt: TGTGCCAGCTCACCAGGAGGAGGCCTCACCGGGGAGCTGTTTTTT
j_gene: TRBJ1-4; abundance: few; d_gene: .; v_gene: TRBV25-1; CDR3aa: CASSEEDPGDEKLFF; CDR3nt: TGTGCCAGCAGCGAGGAGGACCCCGGGGATGAAAAACTGTTTTTT
j_gene: TRBJ2-3; abundance: many; d_gene: TRBD2; v_gene: TRBV20-1; CDR3aa: CSASSTSGGQADTQYF; CDR3nt: TGCAGTGCTAGTTCCACCTCGGGGGGGCAGGCAGATACGCAGTATTTT
j_gene: TRBJ2-1; abundance: .; d_gene: TRBD1; v_gene: TRBV20-1; CDR3aa: CSAGDRGPGEQFF; CDR3nt: TGCAGTGCAGGGGACAGGGGTCCCGGTGAGCAGTTCTTC
j_gene: TRBJ2-2; abundance: .; d_gene: .; v_gene: TRBV7-7; CDR3aa: CASSLSPGNTGELFF; CDR3nt: TGTGCCAGCAGCTTATCGCCAGGGAACACCGGGGAGCTGTTTTTT
j_gene: TRBJ2-1; abundance: few; d_gene: .; v_gene: TRBV12-3/TRBV12-4; CDR3aa: CASSLNRVNEQFF; CDR3nt: TGTGCCAGCAGTTTGAACAGGGTCAATGAGCAGTTCTTC
j_gene: TRBJ1-2; abundance: many; d_gene: .; v_gene: TRBV5-1; CDR3aa: CASSAGTQTGYTF; CDR3nt: TGCGCCAGTTCTGCCGGGACGCAGACCGGCTACACCTTC
j_gene: TRBJ2-5; abundance: .; d_gene: TRBD2; v_gene: TRBV6-6; CDR3aa: CASTRAGGQETQYF; CDR3nt: TGTGCCAGCACTCGAGCGGGGGGACAAGAGACCCAGTACTTC
j_gene: TRBJ1-1; abundance: .; d_gene: .; v_gene: TRBV3-2; CDR3aa: CASSQDNEGAGTEAFF; CDR3nt: TGTGCCAGCAGCCAAGATAATGAGGGCGCGGGCACTGAAGCTTTCTTT
j_gene: TRBJ2-4; abundance: few; d_gene: .; v_gene: TRBV28; CDR3aa: CASTPLGGGNIQYF; CDR3nt: TGTGCCAGCACCCCCTTGGGAGGCGGGAACATTCAGTACTTC
j_gene: TRBJ1-2; abundance: .; d_gene: TRBD1; v_gene: TRBV2; CDR3aa: CASTLHGGGIDGYTF; CDR3nt: TGTGCCAGCACCCTACACGGAGGGGGCATCGATGGCTACACCTTC
j_gene: TRBJ1-4; abundance: .; d_gene: .; v_gene: TRBV3-1; CDR3aa: CASSHNPWGTLNEKLFF; CDR3nt: TGTGCCAGCAGCCACAACCCCTGGGGGACCTTGAATGAAAAACTGTTTTTT
j_gene: TRBJ2-1; abundance: many; d_gene: .; v_gene: TRBV2; CDR3aa: CASSEASLKFF; CDR3nt: TGTGCCAGCAGTGAGGCCAGTCTAAAGTTCTTC
j_gene: TRBJ2-7; abundance: few; d_gene: .; v_gene: TRBV29-1; CDR3aa: CSVEEKGYEQYF; CDR3nt: TGCAGCGTCGAAGAGAAGGGCTACGAGCAGTACTTC
j_gene: TRBJ2-3; abundance: few; d_gene: TRBD1; v_gene: TRBV9; CDR3aa: CASSVGTGIDTQYF; CDR3nt: TGTGCCAGCAGCGTAGGGACAGGGATAGATACGCAGTATTTT
j_gene: TRBJ1-1; abundance: few; d_gene: .; v_gene: TRBV4-3; CDR3aa: CASSQDAGNTEAFF; CDR3nt: TGCGCCAGCAGCCAAGATGCCGGGAACACTGAAGCTTTCTTT
j_gene: TRBJ1-5; abundance: few; d_gene: .; v_gene: TRBV2; CDR3aa: CASSDYTASNQPQHF; CDR3nt: TGTGCCAGCAGTGATTACACAGCTAGCAATCAGCCCCAGCATTTT
j_gene: TRBJ2-1; abundance: many; d_gene: TRBD2; v_gene: TRBV6-1; CDR3aa: CASSERSGGHYNEQFF; CDR3nt: TGTGCCAGCAGTGAAAGGAGCGGGGGCCACTACAATGAGCAGTTCTTC
j_gene: TRBJ2-7; abundance: many; d_gene: .; v_gene: TRBV29-1; CDR3aa: CSVEEESYEQYF; CDR3nt: TGCAGCGTTGAAGAGGAATCTTACGAGCAGTACTTC
j_gene: TRBJ1-4; abundance: few; d_gene: TRBD1; v_gene: TRBV29-1; CDR3aa: CSVAGTGWEKLFF; CDR3nt: TGCAGCGTCGCCGGGACAGGGTGGGAAAAACTGTTTTTT
j_gene: TRBJ1-1; abundance: .; d_gene: .; v_gene: TRBV9; CDR3aa: CARAGYTEAFF; CDR3nt: TGTGCCAGGGCAGGTTATACTGAAGCTTTCTTT
j_gene: TRBJ2-3; abundance: .; d_gene: TRBD1; v_gene: TRBV29-1; CDR3aa: CSVAPIGQGVTDTQYF; CDR3nt: TGCAGCGTTGCCCCCATTGGACAGGGGGTCACAGATACGCAGTATTTT
j_gene: TRBJ2-1; abundance: .; d_gene: .; v_gene: TRBV14; CDR3aa: CASSQDQASYNEQFF; CDR3nt: TGTGCCAGCAGCCAAGATCAGGCCTCCTACAATGAGCAGTTCTTC
j_gene: TRBJ1-2; abundance: many; d_gene: .; v_gene: TRBV7-9; CDR3aa: CASSLAQIIYGYTF; CDR3nt: TGTGCCAGCAGCTTAGCGCAGATAATCTATGGCTACACCTTC
j_gene: TRBJ1-1; abundance: .; d_gene: .; v_gene: TRBV12-5; CDR3aa: CASGLNTNTEAFF; CDR3nt: TGTGCTAGTGGCCTCAACACAAACACTGAAGCTTTCTTT
j_gene: TRBJ1-1; abundance: few; d_gene: .; v_gene: TRBV28; CDR3aa: CASSLGQFEAFF; CDR3nt: TGTGCCAGCAGCTTAGGACAGTTTGAAGCTTTCTTT
j_gene: TRBJ1-6; abundance: .; d_gene: .; v_gene: TRBV7-9; CDR3aa: CASTETGSNSPLHF; CDR3nt: TGTGCCAGCACCGAAACAGGGTCCAATTCACCCCTCCACTTT
j_gene: TRBJ1-1; abundance: .; d_gene: .; v_gene: TRBV7-3; CDR3aa: CASSRQKGDTEAFF; CDR3nt: TGTGCCAGCAGCCGCCAGAAAGGCGACACTGAAGCTTTCTTT
j_gene: TRBJ1-6; abundance: few; d_gene: .; v_gene: TRBV6-1; CDR3aa: CASSTDPQPPLHF; CDR3nt: TGTGCCAGCAGCACGGACCCTCAGCCACCCCTCCACTTT
j_gene: TRBJ2-4; abundance: few; d_gene: .; v_gene: TRBV5-6; CDR3aa: CASSLARGIQYF; CDR3nt: TGTGCCAGCAGCTTGGCCAGGGGCATTCAGTACTTC
j_gene: TRBJ1-1; abundance: many; d_gene: TRBD1; v_gene: TRBV20-1; CDR3aa: CSAPGGGVIGSEAFF; CDR3nt: TGCAGTGCCCCAGGGGGAGGAGTCATAGGATCGGAAGCTTTCTTT
j_gene: TRBJ1-5; abundance: few; d_gene: .; v_gene: TRBV7-2; CDR3aa: CASSLYLRLGGNQPQHF; CDR3nt: TGTGCCAGCAGCCTTTACCTTCGGCTAGGGGGCAATCAGCCCCAGCATTTT
j_gene: TRBJ1-6; abundance: many; d_gene: .; v_gene: TRBV7-6; CDR3aa: CASSLGGAGSPLHF; CDR3nt: TGTGCCAGCAGCTTAGGAGGGGCCGGATCACCCCTCCACTTT
j_gene: TRBJ2-1; abundance: few; d_gene: .; v_gene: TRBV7-9; CDR3aa: CASSLRGYNEQFF; CDR3nt: TGTGCCAGCAGCTTACGAGGGTACAATGAGCAGTTCTTC
j_gene: TRBJ1-2; abundance: .; d_gene: .; v_gene: TRBV29-1; CDR3aa: CSVAQGHYGYTF; CDR3nt: TGCAGCGTTGCACAGGGTCACTATGGCTACACCTTC
j_gene: TRBJ2-7; abundance: .; d_gene: .; v_gene: TRBV6-2/TRBV6-3; CDR3aa: CASSYVGSRGMGAYEQYF; CDR3nt: TGTGCCAGCAGTTACGTCGGATCTAGGGGGATGGGGGCCTACGAGCAGTACTTC
j_gene: TRBJ2-1; abundance: many; d_gene: TRBD2; v_gene: TRBV2; CDR3aa: CASGRLLAGAINEQFF; CDR3nt: TGTGCCAGTGGCCGGTTACTAGCGGGGGCCATCAATGAGCAGTTCTTC
j_gene: TRBJ2-1; abundance: .; d_gene: .; v_gene: TRBV7-3; CDR3aa: CASSLTGGFYEQFF; CDR3nt: TGTGCCAGCAGCTTAACGGGGGGTTTCTATGAGCAGTTCTTC
j_gene: TRBJ2-7; abundance: many; d_gene: .; v_gene: TRBV2; CDR3aa: CASRQGGATLPYEQYF; CDR3nt: TGTGCCAGCAGACAGGGTGGGGCTACCCTACCCTACGAGCAGTACTTC
j_gene: TRBJ2-3; abundance: .; d_gene: .; v_gene: TRBV12-3/TRBV12-4; CDR3aa: CASSSRPADTQYF; CDR3nt: TGTGCCAGCAGTTCCCGCCCGGCAGATACGCAGTATTTT
j_gene: TRBJ1-1; abundance: few; d_gene: .; v_gene: TRBV7-2; CDR3aa: CASSLSQIGPANTEAFF; CDR3nt: TGTGCCAGCAGCTTATCCCAAATCGGCCCCGCGAACACTGAAGCTTTCTTT
j_gene: TRBJ2-6; abundance: .; d_gene: .; v_gene: TRBV6-5; CDR3aa: CATNSDRFNSGANVLTF; CDR3nt: TGTGCCACCAACTCCGACAGGTTCAACTCTGGGGCCAACGTCCTGACTTTC
j_gene: TRBJ1-3; abundance: few; d_gene: TRBD1; v_gene: TRBV6-1; CDR3aa: CASSATETGRNTIYF; CDR3nt: TGTGCCAGCAGTGCGACGGAGACAGGGAGAAACACCATATATTTT